This T cell receptor beta chain was found in a study of shared clonotypes between healthy human individuals. Whole-study results and caveats: Generally, naive subsets came out with larger estimated richness than memory subsets. Sampling covered nothing but blood. Tissue TCR repertoires likely differ from those found in blood.

Sequenced by immunoSEQ multiplex PCR; TCRdb stores in-frame clones only, minus some. The profile shows about 1,500,000 clones, more than 95% of them singletons. In germline, CDR1 is SNHLY, CDR2 FYNNEI. This CDR3 has 14 residues. The V gene end was trimmed by 7 bases and the J gene end by 3 bases; junction bases not matched to a gene: 7. Details on this clone: The antigen is undetermined.

V gene TRBV2 combines with J gene TRBJ2-7; 9 bases agree with TRBD1. This receptor was identified in a man under 40 in good health. What was sequenced was naive CD4+ T cells sorted from blood. As for subset: CD45RA+ positively selected. CDR3 in amino acids: CASTSGGQGYEQYF. CDR3 nucleotide sequence: TGTGCCAGCACCTCGGGGGGACAGGGCTACGAGCAGTACTTC.